This T cell receptor (beta chain) was observed in a study of metastatic and nonmetastatic thyroid tumors. Study details: Repertoires were compared across blood and tumor or nodule tissue from malignant and benign thyroid patients. Study results and limitations: Reports indicated that malignant thyroid tumors showed significantly higher TCR beta diversity than benign nodules did, in blood and tumor.

All patients were treatment-naive before thyroid surgery. This CDR3 has 14 amino acids. Per the germline V gene, CDR1 is LNHDA and CDR2 is SQIVND (reference sequence). Trimming removed 5 bases from V and 2 bases from J, with 12 bases in between. This clone rates as medium-sized (0.01 to 0.1%). Its target is not known. Methods used by the authors: The distant-metastasis classifier for papillary thyroid cancer was built from CDR3 differences across clinicopathological groups. TCRdb re-called the PCR reads via MiXCR. Clone size and V and J calls follow TCRdb, not the original study. The table lists roughly 30,000 clones, roughly 4% of them singletons.

This clonotype originated in a male donor with papillary thyroid cancer or a benign thyroid nodule (not recorded which). Some clones in this sample may be carry-over from other donors' samples. The chain recombines TRBV19 with TRBJ1-2; D gene unclear. The specimen was blood. The DNA for the CDR3 is TGTGCCAGTAGTGCTATTTCGGGGAACTATGGCTACACCTTC. It encodes CASSAISGNYGYTF.